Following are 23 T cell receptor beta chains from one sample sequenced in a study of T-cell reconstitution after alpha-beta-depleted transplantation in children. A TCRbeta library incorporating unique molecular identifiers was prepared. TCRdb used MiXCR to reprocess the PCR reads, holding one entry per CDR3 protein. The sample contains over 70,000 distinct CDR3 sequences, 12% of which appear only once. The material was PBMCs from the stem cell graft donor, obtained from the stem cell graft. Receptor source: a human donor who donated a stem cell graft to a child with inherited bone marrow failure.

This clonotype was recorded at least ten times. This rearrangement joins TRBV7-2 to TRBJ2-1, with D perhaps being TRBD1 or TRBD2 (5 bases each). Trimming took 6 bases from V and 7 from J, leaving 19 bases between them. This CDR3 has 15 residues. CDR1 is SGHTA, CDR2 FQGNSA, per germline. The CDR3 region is CASRPTGAGRNEQFF. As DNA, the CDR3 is TGTGCCAGCAGACCGACCGGGGCAGGGCGAAATGAGCAGTTCTTC.

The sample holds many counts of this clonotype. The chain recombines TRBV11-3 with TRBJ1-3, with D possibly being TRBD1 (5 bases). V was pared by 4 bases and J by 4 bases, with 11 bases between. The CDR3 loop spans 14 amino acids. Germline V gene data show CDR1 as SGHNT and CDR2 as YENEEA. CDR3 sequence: CASSSGTTGNTIYF. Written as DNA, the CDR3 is TGTGCCAGCAGCTCCGGGACTACCGGAAACACCATATATTTT.

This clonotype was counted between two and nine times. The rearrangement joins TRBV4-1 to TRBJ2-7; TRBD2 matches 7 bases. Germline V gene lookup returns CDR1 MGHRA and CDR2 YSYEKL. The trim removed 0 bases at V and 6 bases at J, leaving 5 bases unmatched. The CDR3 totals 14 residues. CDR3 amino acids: CASSQDWGGFEQYF. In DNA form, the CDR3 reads TGCGCCAGCAGCCAAGATTGGGGAGGGTTCGAGCAGTACTTC.

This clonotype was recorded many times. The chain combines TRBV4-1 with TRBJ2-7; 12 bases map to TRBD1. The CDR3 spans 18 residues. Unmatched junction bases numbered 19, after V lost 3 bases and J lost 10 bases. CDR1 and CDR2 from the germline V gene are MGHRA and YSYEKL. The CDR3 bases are TGCGCCAGCAGCCAGACCCCCGGGACAGGGGGCGAATGGGGGGTCCAGTACTTC. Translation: CASSQTPGTGGEWGVQYF.

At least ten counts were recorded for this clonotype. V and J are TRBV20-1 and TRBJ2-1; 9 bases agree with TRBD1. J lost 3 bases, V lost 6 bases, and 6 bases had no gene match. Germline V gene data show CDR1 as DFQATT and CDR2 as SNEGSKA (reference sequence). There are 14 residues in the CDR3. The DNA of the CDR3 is TGCAGTGCGTACCCGGGACAGGGCTACAATGAGCAGTTCTTC. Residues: CSAYPGQGYNEQFF.

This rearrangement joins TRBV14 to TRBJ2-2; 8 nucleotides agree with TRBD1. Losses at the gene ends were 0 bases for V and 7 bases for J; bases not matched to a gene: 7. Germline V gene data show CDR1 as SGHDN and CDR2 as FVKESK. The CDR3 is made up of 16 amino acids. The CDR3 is CASSQEVRGRNGELFF. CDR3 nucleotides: TGTGCCAGCAGCCAAGAGGTCAGGGGGCGAAACGGGGAGCTGTTTTTT.

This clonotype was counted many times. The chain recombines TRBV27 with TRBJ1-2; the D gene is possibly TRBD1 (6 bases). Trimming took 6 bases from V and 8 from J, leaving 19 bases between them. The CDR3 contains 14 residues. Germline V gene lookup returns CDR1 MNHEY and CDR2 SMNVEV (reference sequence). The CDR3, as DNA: TGTGCCAGCAGCCCTTTGGGGGCAGGCTTGGGCTACACCTTC. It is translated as CASSPLGAGLGYTF.

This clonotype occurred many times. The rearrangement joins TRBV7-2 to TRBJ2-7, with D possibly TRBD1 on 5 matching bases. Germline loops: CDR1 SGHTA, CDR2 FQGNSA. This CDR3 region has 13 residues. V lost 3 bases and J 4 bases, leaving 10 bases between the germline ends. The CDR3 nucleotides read TGTGCCAGCAGCTTGATAGGGGAATACGAGCAGTACTTC. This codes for CASSLIGEYEQYF.

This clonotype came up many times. The chain's CDR3 is CSARLRDRGGYTF. CDR3 nucleotides: TGCAGTGCTAGACTCCGGGACAGGGGTGGCTACACCTTC. V is TRBV20-1 and J is TRBJ1-2, with TRBD1 matching 10 bases. Germline V gives CDR1 DFQATT, CDR2 SNEGSKA (reference sequence). J lost 7 bases, V lost 2 bases, and 4 bases had no gene match. The CDR3 consists of 13 residues.

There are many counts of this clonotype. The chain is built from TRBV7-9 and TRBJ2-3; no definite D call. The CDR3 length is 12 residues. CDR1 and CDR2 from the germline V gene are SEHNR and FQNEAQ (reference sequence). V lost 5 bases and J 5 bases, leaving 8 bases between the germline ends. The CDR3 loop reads CASSLVEDTQYF. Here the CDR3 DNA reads TGTGCCAGCAGCCTAGTGGAAGATACGCAGTATTTT. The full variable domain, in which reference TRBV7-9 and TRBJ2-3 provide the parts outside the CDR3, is DTGVSQNPRHKITKRGQNVTFRCDPISEHNRLYWYRQTLGQGPEFLTYFQNEAQLEKSRLLSDRFSAERPKGSFSTLEIQRTEQGDSAMYLCASSLVEDTQYFGPGTRLTVL.

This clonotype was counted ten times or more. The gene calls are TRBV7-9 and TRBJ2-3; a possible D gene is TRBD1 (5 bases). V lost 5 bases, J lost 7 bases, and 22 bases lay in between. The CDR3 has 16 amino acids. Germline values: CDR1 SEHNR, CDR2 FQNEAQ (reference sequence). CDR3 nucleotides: TGTGCCAGCAGCATAGGGAAAGGGGCCGGCACCTATACGCAGTATTTT. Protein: CASSIGKGAGTYTQYF.

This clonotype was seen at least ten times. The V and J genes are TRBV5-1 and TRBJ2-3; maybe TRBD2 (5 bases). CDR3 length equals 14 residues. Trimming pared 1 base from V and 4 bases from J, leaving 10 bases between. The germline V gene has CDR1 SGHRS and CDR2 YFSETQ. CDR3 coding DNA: TGCGCCAGCAGCTTGTTGACTAACCCAGATACGCAGTATTTT. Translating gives CASSLLTNPDTQYF.

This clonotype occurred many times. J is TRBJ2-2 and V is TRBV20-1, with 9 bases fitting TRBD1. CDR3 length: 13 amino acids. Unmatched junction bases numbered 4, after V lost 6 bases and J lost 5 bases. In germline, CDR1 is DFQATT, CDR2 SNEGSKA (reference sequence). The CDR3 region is CSAATGGTGELFF. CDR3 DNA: TGCAGTGCGGCGACAGGGGGGACCGGGGAGCTGTTTTTT.

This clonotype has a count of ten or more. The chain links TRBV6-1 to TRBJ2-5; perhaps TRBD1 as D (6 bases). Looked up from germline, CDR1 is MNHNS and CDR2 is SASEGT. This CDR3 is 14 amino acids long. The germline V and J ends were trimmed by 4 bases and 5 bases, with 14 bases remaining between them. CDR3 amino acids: CASSAQGWDETQYF. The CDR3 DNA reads TGTGCCAGCAGTGCACAGGGCTGGGACGAGACCCAGTACTTC.

DNA of the CDR3: TGTGCCAGCAGCGCCGGGCCCTTGGAGCAGTACTTC. Amino acids: CASSAGPLEQYF. The V gene is TRBV5-6, the J gene TRBJ2-7; D is undetermined. In germline, CDR1 is SGHDT, CDR2 YYEEEE. V was shortened by 4 bases and J by 7 bases, with 12 bases between the two germline ends. The CDR3 loop spans 12 amino acids.

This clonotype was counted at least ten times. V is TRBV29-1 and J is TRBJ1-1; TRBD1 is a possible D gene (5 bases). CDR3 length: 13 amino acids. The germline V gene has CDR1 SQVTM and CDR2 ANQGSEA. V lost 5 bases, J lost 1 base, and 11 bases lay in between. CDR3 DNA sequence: TGCAGCGTTACGCGGGGGGGGAACACTGAAGCTTTCTTT. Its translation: CSVTRGGNTEAFF.

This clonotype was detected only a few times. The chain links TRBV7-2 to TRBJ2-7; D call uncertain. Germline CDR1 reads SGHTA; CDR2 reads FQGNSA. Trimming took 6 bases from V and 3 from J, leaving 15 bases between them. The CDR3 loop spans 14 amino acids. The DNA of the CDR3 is TGTGCCAGCAGTTATGATCGTCCGATCTACGAGCAGTACTTC. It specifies CASSYDRPIYEQYF.

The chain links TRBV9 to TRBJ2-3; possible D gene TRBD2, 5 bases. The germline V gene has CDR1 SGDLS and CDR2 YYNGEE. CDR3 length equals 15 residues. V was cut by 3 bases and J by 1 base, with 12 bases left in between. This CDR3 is CASSGPQRRTDTQYF. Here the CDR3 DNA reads TGTGCCAGCAGCGGTCCTCAGCGGCGCACAGATACGCAGTATTTT.

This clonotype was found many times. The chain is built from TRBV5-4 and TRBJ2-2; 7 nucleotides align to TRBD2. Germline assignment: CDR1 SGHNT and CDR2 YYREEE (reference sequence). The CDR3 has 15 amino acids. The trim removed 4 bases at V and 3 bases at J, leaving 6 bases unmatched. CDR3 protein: CASSPSGPYTGELFF. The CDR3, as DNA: TGTGCCAGCAGCCCTAGCGGACCCTACACCGGGGAGCTGTTTTTT.

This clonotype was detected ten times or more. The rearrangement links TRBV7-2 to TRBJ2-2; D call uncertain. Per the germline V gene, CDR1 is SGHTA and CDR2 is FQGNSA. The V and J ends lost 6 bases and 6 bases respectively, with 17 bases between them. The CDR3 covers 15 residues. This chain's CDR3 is CASSHYLGLAGELFF. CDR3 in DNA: TGTGCCAGCAGTCACTATCTAGGGTTGGCCGGGGAGCTGTTTTTT.

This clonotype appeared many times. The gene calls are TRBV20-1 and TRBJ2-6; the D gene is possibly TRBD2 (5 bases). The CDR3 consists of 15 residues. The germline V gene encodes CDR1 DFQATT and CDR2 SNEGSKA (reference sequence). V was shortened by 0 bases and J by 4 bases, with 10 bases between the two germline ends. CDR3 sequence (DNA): TGCAGTGCTAGAGATGAGGGCTCCGGGGCCAACGTCCTGACTTTC. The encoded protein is CSARDEGSGANVLTF.

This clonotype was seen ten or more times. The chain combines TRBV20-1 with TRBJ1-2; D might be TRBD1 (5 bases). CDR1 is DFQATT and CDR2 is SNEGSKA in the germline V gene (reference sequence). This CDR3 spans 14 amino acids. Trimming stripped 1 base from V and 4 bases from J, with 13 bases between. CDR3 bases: TGCAGTGCTAGAGCCGGGACGGACTTCTATGGCTACACCTTC. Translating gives CSARAGTDFYGYTF.

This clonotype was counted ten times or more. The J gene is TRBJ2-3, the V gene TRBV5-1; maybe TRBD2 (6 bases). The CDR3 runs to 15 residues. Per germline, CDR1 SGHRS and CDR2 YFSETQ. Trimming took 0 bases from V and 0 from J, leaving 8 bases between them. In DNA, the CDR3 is TGCGCCAGCAGCTTGGCACTAGCTAGCACAGATACGCAGTATTTT. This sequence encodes CASSLALASTDTQYF.